A single TCR beta chain is shown here with its context. Its target is not known. This record belongs to a study of CD8 T cells in ankylosing spondylitis. Study-level results: In ankylosing spondylitis blood, a motif of eight highly homologous TCR beta variants appeared characteristic. Reactive arthritis synovial fluid and blood previously showed some of these motif variants.

Germline assignment: CDR1 SEHNR and CDR2 FQNEAQ (reference sequence). V dropped 5 bases and J dropped 7; count of bases not matched to a gene: 15. This CDR3 has 17 residues. As the method for making TCR beta libraries, quantitative 5'-RACE with molecular barcodes was used. MiXCR was run by TCRdb on the 5' RACE reads, yielding one entry per CDR3 protein. The table includes about 280,000 distinct CDR3 sequences, 20% detected once. The sequenced material came from blood, either unsorted or a sorted T cell fraction (not recorded which). This TCR was recovered from a male donor with ankylosing spondylitis or in good health (not recorded which). This chain links TRBV7-9 with TRBJ2-2; 8 bases are shared with TRBD1. CDR3 sequence: CASSLDQRQGIIGELFF. The CDR3 DNA reads as TGTGCCAGCAGCCTCGACCAGAGACAGGGGATAATCGGGGAGCTGTTTTTT.